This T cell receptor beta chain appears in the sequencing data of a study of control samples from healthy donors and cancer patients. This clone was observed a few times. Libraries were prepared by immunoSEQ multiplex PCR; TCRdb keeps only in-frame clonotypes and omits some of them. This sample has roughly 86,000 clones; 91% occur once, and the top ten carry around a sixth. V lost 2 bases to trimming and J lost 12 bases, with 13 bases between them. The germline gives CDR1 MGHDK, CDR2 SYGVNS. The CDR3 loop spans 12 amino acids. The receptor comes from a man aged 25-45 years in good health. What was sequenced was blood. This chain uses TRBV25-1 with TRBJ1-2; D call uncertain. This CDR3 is CASSEARGVHTF. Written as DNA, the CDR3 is TGTGCCAGCAGTGAAGCGCGTGGGGTTCACACCTTC.